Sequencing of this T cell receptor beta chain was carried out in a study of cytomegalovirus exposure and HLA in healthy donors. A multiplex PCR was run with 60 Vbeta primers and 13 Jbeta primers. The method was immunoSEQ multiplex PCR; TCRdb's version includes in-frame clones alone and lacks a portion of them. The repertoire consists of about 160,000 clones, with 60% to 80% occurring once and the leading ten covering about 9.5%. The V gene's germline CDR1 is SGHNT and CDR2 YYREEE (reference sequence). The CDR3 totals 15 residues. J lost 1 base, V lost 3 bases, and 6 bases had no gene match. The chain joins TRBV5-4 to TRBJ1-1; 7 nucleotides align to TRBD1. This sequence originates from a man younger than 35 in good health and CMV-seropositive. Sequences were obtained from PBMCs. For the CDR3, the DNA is TGTGCCAGCAGCTCCAGGACAGGAGGGAACACTGAAGCTTTCTTT. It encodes CASSSRTGGNTEAFF.